A single sample is the source of the 2 T cell receptor beta chains below, sequenced in a study of beta chain features in type 1 diabetes. Expressed TCRB transcripts were sequenced, since all the RNA that had been isolated was reverse transcribed. The method was immunoSEQ multiplex PCR; TCRdb's version includes in-frame clones alone and lacks a portion of them. The sample shows about 150,000 clones, around 10% of them seen only once. The specimen was central memory CD4+ T cells from blood. The receptors stem from a man aged 18 to 30 in good health.

The chain uses TRBV20-1 and TRBJ2-3, with D perhaps TRBD2 (6 bases). Germline V CDR1 and CDR2: DFQATT, SNEGSKA (reference sequence). V was pared by 8 bases and J by 11 bases, with 14 bases between. The CDR3 has 10 residues. For the CDR3, the DNA is TGCAGTCCAAAGGTGGGAGGGCAGTATTTT. Encoded protein: CSPKVGGQYF.

The chain couples TRBV5-4 to TRBJ1-2; unclear D gene. Germline values: CDR1 SGHNT, CDR2 YYREEE (reference sequence). V lost 1 base, J lost 2 bases, and 12 bases lay in between. CDR3 length: 15 amino acids. The CDR3 bases are TGTGCCAGCAGCTTGTCCCGACCGTTAAACTATGGCTACACCTTC. Amino acid sequence: CASSLSRPLNYGYTF. The whole variable domain, remainder taken from reference TRBV5-4 and TRBJ1-2, is ETGVTQSPTHLIKTRGQQVTLRCSSQSGHNTVSWYQQALGQGPQFIFQYYREEENGRGNFPPRFSGLQFPNYSSELNVNALELDDSALYLCASSLSRPLNYGYTFGSGTRLTVV.